These 6 T cell receptor beta chains were sequenced from one sample in a study of cytomegalovirus exposure and HLA in healthy donors. It was with 60 Vbeta and 13 Jbeta primers that the PCR ran. Some clones are missing from TCRdb's copy, which holds only in-frame ones; the method was immunoSEQ multiplex PCR. The repertoire holds approximately 190,000 clones, with nearly 80% as singletons. The sequenced sample consisted of PBMCs. Source of these receptors: a woman aged 25-40 years in good health and CMV-seropositive.

This chain joins TRBV29-1 and TRBJ1-3; D perhaps matches TRBD1 (6 bases). This CDR3 has 16 amino acids. V lost 4 bases and J 0 bases, leaving 16 bases between the germline ends. Per germline, CDR1 SQVTM and CDR2 ANQGSEA. The CDR3 DNA reads TGCAGCGTTGGAGGGGGGGGGTCGAGCTCTGGAAACACCATATATTTT. Protein sequence: CSVGGGGSSSGNTIYF.

The genes are TRBV11-3 and TRBJ2-3, with a weak D call TRBD2 (6 bases). CDR1 and CDR2 from the germline V gene are SGHNT and YENEEA. The CDR3 has 16 residues. Trimming removed 0 bases from V and 7 bases from J, with 17 bases in between. The CDR3 spells CASSLEIGGSGNTQYF. CDR3 bases: TGTGCCAGCAGCTTAGAAATCGGAGGGAGCGGTAATACGCAGTATTTT.

This rearrangement joins TRBV5-1 to TRBJ2-7, with 8 bases matching TRBD1. CDR1 and CDR2 (germline): SGHRS, YFSETQ. There are 12 residues in the CDR3. With 4 bases clipped from V and 7 bases from J, the junction kept 4 bases outside the gene matches. CDR3 loop: CASSQGAFEQYF. CDR3 sequence (DNA): TGCGCCAGCAGCCAGGGGGCGTTTGAGCAGTACTTC. The whole variable domain, filled in from reference TRBV5-1 and TRBJ2-7, reads KAGVTQTPRYLIKTRGQQVTLSCSPISGHRSVSWYQQTPGQGLQFLFEYFSETQRNKGNFPGRFSGRQFSNSRSEMNVSTLELGDSALYLCASSQGAFEQYFGPGTRLTVT.

This clone was seen a single time. V is TRBV5-6 and J is TRBJ2-7, with 9 bases fitting TRBD1. CDR1 and CDR2 (germline): SGHDT, YYEEEE. The CDR3 has 14 residues. The junction had 5 bases not matched to a gene; V was cut back by 4 bases and J by 3 bases. The CDR3 is CASSPGQGRYEQYF. As DNA, the CDR3 is TGTGCCAGCAGCCCGGGACAGGGCCGCTACGAGCAGTACTTC.

In this sample, this clone turned up once. In DNA form, the CDR3 reads TGTGCCAGCAGCCGGACAGTGGGAAACACCATATATTTT. Its translation is CASSRTVGNTIYF. The J gene is TRBJ1-3, the V gene TRBV4-2; possible D gene TRBD1, 6 bases. Between the trimmed V and J ends, which lost 4 bases and 4 bases, there was a span of 8 bases. The CDR3 has 13 residues. Germline V lookup: CDR1 LGHNA, CDR2 YNFKEQ.

The J gene is TRBJ2-2, the V gene TRBV4-1; no clear D gene. This CDR3 region has 12 residues. The ends were cut back, 4 bases at V and 3 bases at J, with 3 bases in the middle. Germline assignment: CDR1 MGHRA and CDR2 YSYEKL. This CDR3 is CASSPYTGELFF. The CDR3 DNA sequence: TGCGCCAGCAGCCCTTACACCGGGGAGCTGTTTTTT.